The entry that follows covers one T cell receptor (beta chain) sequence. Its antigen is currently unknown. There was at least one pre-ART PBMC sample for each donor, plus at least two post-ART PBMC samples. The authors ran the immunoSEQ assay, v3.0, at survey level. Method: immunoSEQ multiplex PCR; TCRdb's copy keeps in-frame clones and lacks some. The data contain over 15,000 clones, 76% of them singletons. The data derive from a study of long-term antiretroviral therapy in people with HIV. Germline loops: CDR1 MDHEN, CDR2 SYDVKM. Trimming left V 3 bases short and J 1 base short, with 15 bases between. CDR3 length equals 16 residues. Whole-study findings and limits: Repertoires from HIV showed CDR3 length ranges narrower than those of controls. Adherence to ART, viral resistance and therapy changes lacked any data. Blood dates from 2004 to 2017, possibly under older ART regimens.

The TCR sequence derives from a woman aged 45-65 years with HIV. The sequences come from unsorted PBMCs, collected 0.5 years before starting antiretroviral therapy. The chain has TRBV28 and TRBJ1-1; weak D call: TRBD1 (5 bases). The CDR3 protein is CASSFQLPGGNTEAFF. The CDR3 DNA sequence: TGTGCCAGCAGTTTTCAACTCCCGGGGGGGAACACTGAAGCTTTCTTT.